The 19 T cell receptor beta chains listed next were all sequenced from one sample in a study of CD8 T cells in ankylosing spondylitis. TCRdb independently ran MiXCR on the 5' RACE reads; one entry per CDR3 protein. The table records 150,000 or so distinct CDR3 sequences, roughly 12% of them present only once. The source material was blood, either unsorted or a sorted T cell fraction (not recorded which). These TCRs come from a male donor with ankylosing spondylitis or in good health (not recorded which).

This clonotype was seen repeatedly, ten times or more. The V call is TRBV5-5, the J call TRBJ2-1; D possibly uses TRBD1 or TRBD2 (5 bases each). V was cut by 2 bases and J by 10 bases, with 19 bases left in between. The germline gives CDR1 SGHKS, CDR2 YYEKEE (reference sequence). The CDR3 is 15 residues long. The CDR3 DNA follows: TGTGCCAGCAGCTTCGGGACCCCCCGCATCGGAGAGCAGTTCTTC. Amino acids: CASSFGTPRIGEQFF.

The sample holds a few counts of this clonotype. The chain carries TRBV20-1 and TRBJ2-7; tentatively, D is TRBD1 (5 bases). The CDR3 consists of 13 residues. Germline V lookup: CDR1 DFQATT, CDR2 SNEGSKA (reference sequence). Deletions cut 3 bases from V and 6 bases from J, with 15 bases between. This CDR3 is CSAREQVSGEQYF. The CDR3 DNA follows: TGCAGTGCTAGGGAACAGGTTTCAGGCGAGCAGTACTTC.

This clonotype was counted at least ten times. This rearrangement joins TRBV28 to TRBJ2-7; D may be TRBD2 (6 bases). This CDR3 is built from 16 residues. Trimming shortened V by 6 bases and J by 2 bases, and 20 bases separated the two germline ends. The germline V gene encodes CDR1 MDHEN and CDR2 SYDVKM. CDR3 amino acids: CASSLGPGLVTYEQYF. In DNA form, the CDR3 reads TGTGCCAGCAGCCTGGGCCCGGGACTGGTAACCTACGAGCAGTACTTC.

The V call is TRBV6-2 or TRBV6-3, the J call TRBJ2-5, with D uncertain. This CDR3 is 12 amino acids long. CDR1 is MNHEY and CDR2 is SVGEGT in the germline V gene. The V and J ends lost 3 bases and 1 base respectively, with 3 bases between them. The CDR3 sequence is CASSYVQETQYF. The CDR3 region has the DNA TGTGCCAGCAGTTATGTCCAAGAGACCCAGTACTTC.

This clonotype has ten or more counts. The chain has TRBV9 and TRBJ2-3, with D maybe TRBD1 (5 bases). Germline loops: CDR1 SGDLS, CDR2 YYNGEE. V lost 5 bases to trimming and J lost 3 bases, with 13 bases between them. The CDR3 has 14 amino acids. CDR3 protein: CASSAQGGTDTQYF. The CDR3 nucleotides are TGTGCCAGCAGTGCGCAGGGTGGAACAGATACGCAGTATTTT.

The V call is TRBV7-8, the J call TRBJ1-2, with 10 bases identical to TRBD1. Germline V gene data show CDR1 as SGHVS and CDR2 as FQNEAQ. With 0 bases clipped from V and 5 bases from J, the junction kept 3 bases outside the gene matches. The CDR3 runs to 15 residues. CDR3 in amino acids: CASSLATGGAYGYTF. CDR3 nucleotides: TGTGCCAGCAGCTTAGCGACAGGGGGCGCGTATGGCTACACCTTC.

J is TRBJ1-1 and V is TRBV11-2; D unclear. The germline V gene encodes CDR1 SGHAT and CDR2 FQNNGV. Trimming took off 3 bases at V and 4 bases at J, with 12 bases between the two ends. This CDR3 contains 14 residues. The CDR3 protein is CASSFSPVGTEAFF. In nucleotides, the CDR3 is TGTGCCAGCAGCTTTAGCCCTGTCGGCACTGAAGCTTTCTTT.

The chain couples TRBV5-2 to TRBJ2-6; the DNA was not compared with TRBD1, the D call given in the table. TRBV5-2 is given as a pseudogene. This CDR3 region has 19 residues. The CDR3 sequence: CASNWGAGQGPSGANVLTF. The DNA for the CDR3 is TGTGCCAGCAATTGGGGTGCGGGACAGGGACCCTCTGGGGCCAACGTCCTGACTTTC.

This clonotype was counted ten times or more. The V call is TRBV5-1, the J call TRBJ1-5; 8 nucleotides line up with TRBD1. The CDR3 runs to 14 residues. The germline CDR1 and CDR2 sequences are SGHRS and YFSETQ. Unmatched junction bases numbered 5, after V lost 1 base and J lost 8 bases. CDR3 nucleotides: TGCGCCAGCAGCTTGCAACAGGGGGGTGAGCCCCAGCATTTT. This codes for CASSLQQGGEPQHF.

This clonotype was picked up many times. The rearrangement links TRBV3-1 to TRBJ1-2, with D hard to call. V gave up 4 bases and J gave up 2 bases, with 14 bases separating them. Germline V gene data show CDR1 as LGHDT and CDR2 as YNNKEL (reference sequence). The CDR3 consists of 15 residues. DNA for the CDR3: TGTGCCAGCAGCCCTACTTTAACAGCGAACTATGGCTACACCTTC. Its protein is CASSPTLTANYGYTF. The full variable domain, with the rest looked up from reference TRBV3-1 and TRBJ1-2, is DTAVSQTPKYLVTQMGNDKSIKCEQNLGHDTMYWYKQDSKKFLKIMFSYNNKELIINETVPNRFSPKSPDKAHLNLHINSLELGDSAVYFCASSPTLTANYGYTFGSGTRLTVV.

This clonotype has ten or more counts. The chain recombines TRBV27 with TRBJ1-4; a possible D gene is TRBD1 (5 bases). CDR3 size: 14 residues. Trimming shortened V by 2 bases and J by 6 bases, and 10 bases separated the two germline ends. Looked up from germline, CDR1 is MNHEY and CDR2 is SMNVEV (reference sequence). The CDR3 sequence: CASSLSRDYEKLFF. The DNA for the CDR3 is TGTGCCAGCAGTTTAAGCAGGGATTATGAAAAACTGTTTTTT.

This clonotype was counted many times. The chain links TRBV6-2 or TRBV6-3 to TRBJ2-3; D uncertain. The CDR3 covers 13 residues. The germline V gene has CDR1 MNHEY and CDR2 SVGEGT. V lost 6 bases and J lost 0, with 7 bases in between. As DNA, the CDR3 is TGTGCCAGCAGGGAGCCTAGCACAGATACGCAGTATTTT. Amino acid sequence: CASREPSTDTQYF.

The chain combines TRBV7-3 with TRBJ1-2, with 10 bases identical to TRBD1. Germline-derived CDR1 and CDR2 are SGHTA and FQGTGA. J gave up 4 bases and V 3 bases, and 11 bases lay outside the gene matches. The CDR3 loop spans 17 amino acids. CDR3 bases: TGTGCCAGCAGCTTTACCGGGACAGGGGCTTTCCTCTATGGCTACACCTTC. Translation: CASSFTGTGAFLYGYTF.

This clonotype was counted at least ten times. The chain employs TRBV29-1 and TRBJ2-6; no reliable D call. V dropped 4 bases and J dropped 1 base, with 5 bases sitting between them. The CDR3 contains 13 residues. Germline loops: CDR1 SQVTM, CDR2 ANQGSEA. The CDR3 sequence is CSVGKSGANVLTF. The CDR3 nucleotides read TGCAGCGTTGGCAAATCTGGGGCCAACGTCCTGACTTTC.

The sample holds many counts of this clonotype. The chain uses TRBV20-1 and TRBJ1-2; maybe TRBD1 (5 bases). This CDR3 spans 13 amino acids. Germline V gene lookup returns CDR1 DFQATT and CDR2 SNEGSKA (reference sequence). Between the trimmed V and J ends, which lost 4 bases and 4 bases, there was a span of 13 bases. The CDR3 loop reads CSAIIGATYGYTF. The CDR3 DNA reads TGCAGTGCTATTATAGGGGCCACCTATGGCTACACCTTC.

This clonotype was seen more than once but under ten times. This chain links TRBV7-9 with TRBJ2-1; 7 nucleotides align to TRBD1. The CDR3 runs to 15 residues. In germline, CDR1 is SEHNR, CDR2 FQNEAQ (reference sequence). The J segment lost 4 bases and the V segment lost 4 bases, leaving 7 bases of the junction unmatched. In DNA, the CDR3 is TGTGCCAGCAGCTCCCCGGGACAGCTGTACAATGAGCAGTTCTTC. Protein sequence: CASSSPGQLYNEQFF.

In this sample, this clonotype turned up many times. J is TRBJ2-1 and V is TRBV10-1; D is uncertain. CDR1 and CDR2 from the germline V gene are WNHNN and SYGVQD (reference sequence). V lost 3 bases and J 8 bases, leaving 14 bases between the germline ends. This CDR3 has 14 residues. CDR3 in DNA: TGCGCCAGCAGTGACCTCGATAGGGCTCATGAGCAGTTCTTC. Translated: CASSDLDRAHEQFF.

This clonotype was seen at least ten times. The CDR3 loop reads CSARDFLAAYQETQYF. DNA of the CDR3: TGCAGTGCTAGAGATTTCCTAGCAGCTTACCAAGAGACCCAGTACTTC. This chain joins TRBV20-1 and TRBJ2-5; a possible D gene is TRBD2 (5 bases). The V and J ends lost 0 bases and 0 bases respectively, with 14 bases between them. This CDR3 spans 16 amino acids. Germline CDR1 reads DFQATT; CDR2 reads SNEGSKA (reference sequence).

This clonotype came up many times. The J gene is TRBJ1-2, the V gene TRBV5-1; D is ambiguous. The CDR3 totals 14 residues. CDR1 and CDR2 (germline): SGHRS, YFSETQ. The germline V and J ends were trimmed by 4 bases and 4 bases, with 14 bases remaining between them. CDR3 DNA sequence: TGCGCCAGCAGCCCTGGAGTCGGTCGCTATGGCTACACCTTC. Residues: CASSPGVGRYGYTF.